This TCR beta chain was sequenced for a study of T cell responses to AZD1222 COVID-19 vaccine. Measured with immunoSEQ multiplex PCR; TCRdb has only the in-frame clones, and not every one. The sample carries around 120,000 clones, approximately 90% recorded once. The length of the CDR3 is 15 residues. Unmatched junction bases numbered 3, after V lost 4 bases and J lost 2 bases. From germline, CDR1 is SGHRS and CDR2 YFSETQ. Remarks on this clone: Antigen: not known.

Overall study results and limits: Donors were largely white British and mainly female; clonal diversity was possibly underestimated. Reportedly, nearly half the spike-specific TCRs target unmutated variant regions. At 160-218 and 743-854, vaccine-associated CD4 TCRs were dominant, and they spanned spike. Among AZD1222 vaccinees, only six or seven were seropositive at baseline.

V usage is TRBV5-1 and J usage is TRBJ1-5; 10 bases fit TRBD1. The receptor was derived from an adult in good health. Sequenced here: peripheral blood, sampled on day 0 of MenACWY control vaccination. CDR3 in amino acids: CASSAGTGGNQPQHF. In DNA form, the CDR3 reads TGCGCCAGCAGCGCGGGGACAGGGGGCAATCAGCCCCAGCATTTT.